The rows below give T cell receptor beta chains drawn from one sample of a study of blood T cells in healthy people across ages. TCRdb recomputed calls from the 5' RACE reads with MiXCR, one row per CDR3 protein. Among under 2 million distinct CDR3 sequences, about 32% were seen once, and the ten largest hold about 10%. The material sequenced was blood. The receptors come from a woman aged 30 to 39 in good health. CDR3s include the opening cysteine and the closing phenylalanine or tryptophan.

v_call: TRBV28
cdr3_aa: CASSRSGSSYNEQFF

v_call: TRBV14
cdr3_aa: CASSQVPLAGTYNEQFF

v_call: TRBV11-2
cdr3_aa: CASSSGPLVVEQYF

v_call: TRBV5-1
cdr3_aa: CASSPDRSNNEQFF

v_call: TRBV3-1
cdr3_aa: CASTAPSEREQFF

v_call: TRBV2
cdr3_aa: CASITGGFGNTEAFF

v_call: TRBV2
cdr3_aa: CASKGEPNNSPLHF

v_call: TRBV27
cdr3_aa: CASSSAGASYEQYF

v_call: TRBV3-1
cdr3_aa: CASSQFVGTGDPQYF

v_call: TRBV7-8
cdr3_aa: CASSERIWSGQGAKQPQHF

v_call: TRBV13
cdr3_aa: CASRLTAKNEKLFF

v_call: TRBV7-9
cdr3_aa: CASNLDGTISYEQYF

v_call: TRBV5-1
cdr3_aa: CASRGCEEGPNIQYF

v_call: TRBV20-1
cdr3_aa: CSARSGSGGAPSTDTQYF

v_call: TRBV6-1
cdr3_aa: CASHQGSRLEAFF

v_call: TRBV5-1
cdr3_aa: CASSFRVLGTDTQYF

v_call: TRBV5-1
cdr3_aa: CASSFARDSRTDTQYF

v_call: TRBV2
cdr3_aa: CASTRRLEDEQYF

v_call: TRBV6-6
cdr3_aa: CASAHYSGGKETQYF

v_call: TRBV12-3/TRBV12-4
cdr3_aa: CASSSSRGNKETQYF

v_call: TRBV12-3/TRBV12-4
cdr3_aa: CASSYTLNEKLFF

v_call: TRBV7-6
cdr3_aa: CASSAPGGGFFGNEQFF

v_call: TRBV12-3/TRBV12-4
cdr3_aa: CASRTGGEQYF

v_call: TRBV28
cdr3_aa: CASRPGTFYEQYF

v_call: TRBV6-6
cdr3_aa: CAGSYSPSDRGSEQYF

v_call: TRBV4-2
cdr3_aa: CASSQEGPSSYNEQFF

v_call: TRBV20-1
cdr3_aa: CSASSTSGGAQQETQYF

v_call: TRBV12-3/TRBV12-4
cdr3_aa: CASTPGRGHTDAQYF

v_call: TRBV4-1
cdr3_aa: CASSQQTSGRMKTQYF

v_call: TRBV9
cdr3_aa: CASILGDSLGTGELFF

v_call: TRBV20-1
cdr3_aa: CSVRDGAEASYEQYF

v_call: TRBV11-2
cdr3_aa: CASSFSPGNAYGYTF

v_call: TRBV6-5
cdr3_aa: CASSSAGVSNYGYTF

v_call: TRBV6-6
cdr3_aa: CASSSDKSLIYEQYF

v_call: TRBV29-1
cdr3_aa: CSVEDGTPEAFF

v_call: TRBV5-1
cdr3_aa: CASSLPLWTRGGNEQFF

v_call: TRBV28
cdr3_aa: CASSLRGDRAYSYEQYF

v_call: TRBV7-9
cdr3_aa: CASSLAIGAKNIQYF

v_call: TRBV2
cdr3_aa: CASRDRDTYEQYF

v_call: TRBV20-1
cdr3_aa: CSAVIPRGWYQETQYF

v_call: TRBV20-1
cdr3_aa: CSATITAAVVTDTQYF

v_call: TRBV7-8
cdr3_aa: CASSLELIGTEAFF

v_call: TRBV2
cdr3_aa: CASSRQGGFITDTQYF

v_call: TRBV7-2
cdr3_aa: CASSLGGIGAGEQFF

v_call: TRBV9
cdr3_aa: CASSTSRGSQETQYF

v_call: TRBV9
cdr3_aa: CASSVSLGAGDTQYF

v_call: TRBV6-1
cdr3_aa: CASIGYSLNQETQYF

v_call: TRBV20-1
cdr3_aa: CSARGGLAGGTNEQFF

v_call: TRBV20-1
cdr3_aa: CSFTGTPTTISYNEQFF

v_call: TRBV7-2
cdr3_aa: CASSSDRFNEKLFF

v_call: TRBV7-3
cdr3_aa: CASSLGGQGLRDTQYF

v_call: TRBV2
cdr3_aa: CVSSAQGANYGYTF

v_call: TRBV3-1
cdr3_aa: CASSQGRPGYQETQYF

v_call: TRBV7-3
cdr3_aa: CASSPGTAGGMTGELFF

v_call: TRBV5-1
cdr3_aa: CASSSGTSDYTDTQYF

v_call: TRBV4-1
cdr3_aa: CASSQPAYVRALHF

v_call: TRBV7-3
cdr3_aa: CASSFQTSGRGEQFF